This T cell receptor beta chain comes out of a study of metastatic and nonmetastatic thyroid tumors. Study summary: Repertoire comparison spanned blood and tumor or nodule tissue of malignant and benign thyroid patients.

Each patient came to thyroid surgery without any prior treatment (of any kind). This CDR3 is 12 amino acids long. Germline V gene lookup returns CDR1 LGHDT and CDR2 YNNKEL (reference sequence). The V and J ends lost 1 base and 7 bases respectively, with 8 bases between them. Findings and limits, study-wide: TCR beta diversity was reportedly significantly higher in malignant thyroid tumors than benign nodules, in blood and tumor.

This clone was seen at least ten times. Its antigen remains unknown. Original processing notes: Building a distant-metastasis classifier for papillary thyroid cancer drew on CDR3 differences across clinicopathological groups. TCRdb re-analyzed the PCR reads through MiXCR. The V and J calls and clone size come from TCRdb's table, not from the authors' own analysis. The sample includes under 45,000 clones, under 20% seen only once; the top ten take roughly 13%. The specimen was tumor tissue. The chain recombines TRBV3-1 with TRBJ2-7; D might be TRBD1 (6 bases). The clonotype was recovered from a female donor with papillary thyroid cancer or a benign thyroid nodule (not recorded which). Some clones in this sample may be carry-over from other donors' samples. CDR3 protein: CASSQVQGEQYF. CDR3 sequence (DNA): TGTGCCAGCAGCCAAGTACAGGGTGAGCAGTACTTC.